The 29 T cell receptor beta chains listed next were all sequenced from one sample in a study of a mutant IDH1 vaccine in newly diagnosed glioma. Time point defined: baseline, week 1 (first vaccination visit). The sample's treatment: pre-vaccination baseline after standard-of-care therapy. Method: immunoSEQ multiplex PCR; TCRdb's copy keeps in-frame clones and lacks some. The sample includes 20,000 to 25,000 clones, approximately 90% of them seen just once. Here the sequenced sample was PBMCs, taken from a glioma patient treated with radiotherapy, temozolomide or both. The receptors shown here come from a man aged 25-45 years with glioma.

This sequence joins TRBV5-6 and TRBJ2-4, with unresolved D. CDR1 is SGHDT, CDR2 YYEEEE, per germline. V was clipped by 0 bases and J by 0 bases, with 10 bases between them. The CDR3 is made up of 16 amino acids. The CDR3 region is CASSLAALIAKNIQYF. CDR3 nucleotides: TGTGCCAGCAGCTTGGCGGCGCTAATAGCCAAAAACATTCAGTACTTC.

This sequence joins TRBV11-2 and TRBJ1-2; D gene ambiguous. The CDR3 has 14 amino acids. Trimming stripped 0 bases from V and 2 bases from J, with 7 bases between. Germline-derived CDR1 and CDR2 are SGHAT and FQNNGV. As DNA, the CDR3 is TGTGCCAGCAGCTTAGATCTCAGCAACTATGGCTACACCTTC. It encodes CASSLDLSNYGYTF. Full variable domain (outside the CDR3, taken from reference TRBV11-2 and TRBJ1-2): EAGVAQSPRYKIIEKRQSVAFWCNPISGHATLYWYQQILGQGPKLLIQFQNNGVVDDSQLPKDRFSAERLKGVDSTLKIQPAKLEDSAVYLCASSLDLSNYGYTFGSGTRLTVV.

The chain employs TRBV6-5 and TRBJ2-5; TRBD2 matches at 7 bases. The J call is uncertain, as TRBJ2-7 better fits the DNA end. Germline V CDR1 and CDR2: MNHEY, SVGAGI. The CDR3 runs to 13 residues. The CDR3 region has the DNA TGTGCCAGCAGTTACTCGAGGGAGGGCGAGCAGTACTTC. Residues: CASSYSREGEQYF.

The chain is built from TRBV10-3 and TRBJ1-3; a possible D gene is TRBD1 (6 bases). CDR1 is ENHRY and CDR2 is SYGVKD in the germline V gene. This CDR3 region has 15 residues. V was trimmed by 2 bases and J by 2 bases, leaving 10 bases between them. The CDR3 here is CAISETGTAGNTIYF. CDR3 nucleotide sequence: TGTGCCATCAGTGAGACAGGGACGGCTGGAAACACCATATATTTT.

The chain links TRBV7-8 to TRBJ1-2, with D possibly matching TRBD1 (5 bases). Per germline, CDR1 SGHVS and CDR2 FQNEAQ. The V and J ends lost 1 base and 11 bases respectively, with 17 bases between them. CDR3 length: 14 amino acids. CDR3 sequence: CASSLEGRPSFYTF. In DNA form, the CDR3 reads TGTGCCAGCAGCTTAGAGGGGAGACCCTCGTTTTACACCTTC.

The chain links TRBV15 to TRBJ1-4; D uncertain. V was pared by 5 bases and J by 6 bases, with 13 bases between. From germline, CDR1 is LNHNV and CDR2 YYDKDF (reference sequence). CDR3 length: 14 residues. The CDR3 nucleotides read TGTGCCACCAGCTCGGCGATAGATGATGAAAAACTGTTTTTT. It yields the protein CATSSAIDDEKLFF. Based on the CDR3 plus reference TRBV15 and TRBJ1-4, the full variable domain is DAMVIQNPRYQVTQFGKPVTLSCSQTLNHNVMYWYQQKSSQAPKLLFHYYDKDFNNEADTPDNFQSRRPNTSFCFLDIRSPGLGDTAMYLCATSSAIDDEKLFFGSGTQLSVL.

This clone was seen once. The CDR3: CASSLAGRASQDTQYF. CDR3 DNA: TGTGCCAGCAGCTTGGCCGGCAGGGCCAGTCAAGATACGCAGTATTTT. V gene TRBV5-6 combines with J gene TRBJ2-3; maybe TRBD1 (5 bases). Germline V CDR1 and CDR2: SGHDT, YYEEEE. V dropped 0 bases and J dropped 5 bases, with 16 bases sitting between them. This CDR3 is built from 16 residues.

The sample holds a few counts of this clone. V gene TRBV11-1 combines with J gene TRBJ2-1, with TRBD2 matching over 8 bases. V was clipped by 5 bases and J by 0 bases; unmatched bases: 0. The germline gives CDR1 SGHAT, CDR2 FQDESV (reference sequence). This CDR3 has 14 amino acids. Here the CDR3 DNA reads TGTGCCAGCAGCAGCGGGAGCTCCTACAATGAGCAGTTCTTC. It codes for CASSSGSSYNEQFF. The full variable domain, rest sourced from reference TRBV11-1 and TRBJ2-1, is EAEVAQSPRYKITEKSQAVAFWCDPISGHATLYWYRQILGQGPELLVQFQDESVVDDSQLPKDRFSAERLKGVDSTLKIQPAELGDSAMYLCASSSGSSYNEQFFGPGTRLTVL.

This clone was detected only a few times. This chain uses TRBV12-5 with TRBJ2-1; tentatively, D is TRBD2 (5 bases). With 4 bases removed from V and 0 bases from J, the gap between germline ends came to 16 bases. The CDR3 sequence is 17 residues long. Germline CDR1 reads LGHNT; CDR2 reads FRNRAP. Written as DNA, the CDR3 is TGTGCTAGTGGTTCCTACCCCCTGGCGGGCTCCTACAATGAGCAGTTCTTC. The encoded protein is CASGSYPLAGSYNEQFF.

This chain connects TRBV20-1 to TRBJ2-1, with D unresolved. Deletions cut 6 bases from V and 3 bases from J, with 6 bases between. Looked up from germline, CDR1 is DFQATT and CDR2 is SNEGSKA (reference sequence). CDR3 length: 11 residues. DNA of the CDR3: TGCAGTGCGCATCTCTACAATGAGCAGTTCTTC. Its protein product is CSAHLYNEQFF.

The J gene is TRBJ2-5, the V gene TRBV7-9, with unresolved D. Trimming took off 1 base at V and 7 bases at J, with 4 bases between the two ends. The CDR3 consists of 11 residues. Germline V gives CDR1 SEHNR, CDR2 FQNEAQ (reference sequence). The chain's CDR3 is CASSLVGTQYF. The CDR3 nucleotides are TGTGCCAGCAGCTTAGTTGGGACCCAGTACTTC.

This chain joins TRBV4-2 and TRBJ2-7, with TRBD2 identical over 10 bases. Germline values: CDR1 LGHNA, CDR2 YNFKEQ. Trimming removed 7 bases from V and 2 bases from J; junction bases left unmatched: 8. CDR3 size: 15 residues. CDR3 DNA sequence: TGTGCCAGCACCAGAGCCCTAGCGGGGGCCTACGAGCAGTACTTC. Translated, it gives CASTRALAGAYEQYF.

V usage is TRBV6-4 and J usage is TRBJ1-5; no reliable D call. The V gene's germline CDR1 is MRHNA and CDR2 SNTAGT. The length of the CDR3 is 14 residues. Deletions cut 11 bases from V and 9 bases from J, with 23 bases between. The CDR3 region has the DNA TGTGCCCTCCCCCGGAGAATTGGGGATCGGCCCCAGCATTTT. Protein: CALPRRIGDRPQHF.

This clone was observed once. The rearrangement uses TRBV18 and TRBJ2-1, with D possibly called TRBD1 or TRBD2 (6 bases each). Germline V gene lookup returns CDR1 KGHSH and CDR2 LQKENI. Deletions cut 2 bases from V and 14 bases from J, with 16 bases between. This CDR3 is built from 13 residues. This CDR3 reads CASSPGSRGGEFF. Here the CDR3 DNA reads TGTGCCAGCTCACCAGGTTCCAGGGGCGGGGAGTTCTTC.

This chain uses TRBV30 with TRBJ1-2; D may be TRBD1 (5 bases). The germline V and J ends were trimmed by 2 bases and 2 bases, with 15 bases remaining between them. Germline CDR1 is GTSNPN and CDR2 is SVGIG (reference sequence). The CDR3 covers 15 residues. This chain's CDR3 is CAWSITTVGNYGYTF. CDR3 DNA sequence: TGTGCCTGGAGTATTACGACAGTTGGGAACTATGGCTACACCTTC.

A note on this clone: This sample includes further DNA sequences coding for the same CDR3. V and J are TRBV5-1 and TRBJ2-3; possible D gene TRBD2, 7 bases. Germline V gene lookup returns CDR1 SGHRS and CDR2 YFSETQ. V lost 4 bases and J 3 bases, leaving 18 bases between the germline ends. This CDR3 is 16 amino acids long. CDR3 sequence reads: CASSPAGAGVTDTQYF. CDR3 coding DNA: TGCGCCAGCAGCCCCGCGGGGGCGGGAGTGACAGATACGCAGTATTTT.

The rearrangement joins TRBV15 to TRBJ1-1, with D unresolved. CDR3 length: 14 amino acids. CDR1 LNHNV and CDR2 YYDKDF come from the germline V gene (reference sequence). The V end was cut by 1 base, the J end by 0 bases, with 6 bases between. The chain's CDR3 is CATSRGGLNTEAFF. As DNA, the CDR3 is TGTGCCACCAGCAGAGGAGGACTGAACACTGAAGCTTTCTTT.

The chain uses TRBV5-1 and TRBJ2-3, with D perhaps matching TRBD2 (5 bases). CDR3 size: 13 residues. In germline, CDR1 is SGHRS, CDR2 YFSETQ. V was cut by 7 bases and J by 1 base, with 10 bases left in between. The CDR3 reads CASGRGGTDTQYF. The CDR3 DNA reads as TGCGCCAGCGGGAGAGGAGGCACAGATACGCAGTATTTT.

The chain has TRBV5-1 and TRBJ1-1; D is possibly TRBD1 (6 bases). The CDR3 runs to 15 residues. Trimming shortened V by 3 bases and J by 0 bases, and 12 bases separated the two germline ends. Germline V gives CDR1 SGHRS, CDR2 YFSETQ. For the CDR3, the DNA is TGCGCCAGCAGCTCCCGGACAGCCGTGAACACTGAAGCTTTCTTT. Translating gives CASSSRTAVNTEAFF.

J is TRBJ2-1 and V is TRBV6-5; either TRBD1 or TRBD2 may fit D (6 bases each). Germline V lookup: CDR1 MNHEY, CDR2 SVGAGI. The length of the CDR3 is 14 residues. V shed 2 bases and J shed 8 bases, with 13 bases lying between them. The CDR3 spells CASSYRGARDEQFF. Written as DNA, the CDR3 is TGTGCCAGCAGTTACAGGGGGGCACGGGATGAGCAGTTCTTC.

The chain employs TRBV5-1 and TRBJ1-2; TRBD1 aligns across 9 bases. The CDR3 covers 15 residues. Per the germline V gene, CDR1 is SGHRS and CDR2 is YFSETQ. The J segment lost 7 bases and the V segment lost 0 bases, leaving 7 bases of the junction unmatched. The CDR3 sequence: CASSLEGQGYGGYTF. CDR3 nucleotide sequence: TGCGCCAGCAGCTTGGAAGGACAGGGGTATGGTGGCTACACCTTC.

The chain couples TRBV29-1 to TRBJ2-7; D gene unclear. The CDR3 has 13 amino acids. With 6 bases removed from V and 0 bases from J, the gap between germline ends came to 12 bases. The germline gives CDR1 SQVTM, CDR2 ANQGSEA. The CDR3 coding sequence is TGCAGCGTATGGACGGTAGTCTCCTACGAGCAGTACTTC. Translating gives CSVWTVVSYEQYF.

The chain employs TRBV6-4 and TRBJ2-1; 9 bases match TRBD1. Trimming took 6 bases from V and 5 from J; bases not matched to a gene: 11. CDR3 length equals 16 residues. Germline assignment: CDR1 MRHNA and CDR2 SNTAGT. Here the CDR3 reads CASSADVGQGNNEQFF. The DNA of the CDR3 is TGTGCCAGCAGCGCAGACGTCGGACAGGGGAACAATGAGCAGTTCTTC.

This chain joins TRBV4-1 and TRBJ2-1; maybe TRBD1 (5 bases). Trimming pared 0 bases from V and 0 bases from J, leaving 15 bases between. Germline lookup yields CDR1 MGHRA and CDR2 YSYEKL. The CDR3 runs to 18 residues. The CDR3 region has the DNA TGCGCCAGCAGCCAAGATTGGGCAGGGTCGAGCTCCTACAATGAGCAGTTCTTC. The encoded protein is CASSQDWAGSSSYNEQFF.

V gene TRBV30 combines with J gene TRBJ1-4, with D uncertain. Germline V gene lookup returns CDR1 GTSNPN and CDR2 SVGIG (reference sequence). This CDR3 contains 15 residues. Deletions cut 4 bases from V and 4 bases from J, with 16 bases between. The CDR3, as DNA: TGTGCCTGGACCAACCCACGGGCCTTTAATGAAAAACTGTTTTTT. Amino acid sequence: CAWTNPRAFNEKLFF.

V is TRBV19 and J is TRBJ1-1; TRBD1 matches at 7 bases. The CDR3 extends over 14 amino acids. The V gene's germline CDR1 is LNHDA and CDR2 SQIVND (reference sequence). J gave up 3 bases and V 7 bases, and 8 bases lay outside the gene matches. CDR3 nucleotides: TGTGCCAGTACCTACAGGGGCTGGGACACTGAAGCTTTCTTT. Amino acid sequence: CASTYRGWDTEAFF.

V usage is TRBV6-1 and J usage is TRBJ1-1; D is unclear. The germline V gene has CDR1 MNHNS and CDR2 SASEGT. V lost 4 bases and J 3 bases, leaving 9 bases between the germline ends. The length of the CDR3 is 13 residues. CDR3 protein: CASSAKRDTEAFF. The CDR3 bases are TGTGCCAGCAGTGCGAAGAGGGACACTGAAGCTTTCTTT.

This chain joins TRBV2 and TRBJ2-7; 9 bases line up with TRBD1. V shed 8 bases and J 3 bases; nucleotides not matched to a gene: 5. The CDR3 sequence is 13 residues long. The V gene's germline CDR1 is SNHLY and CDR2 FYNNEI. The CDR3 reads CASGEDRGYEQYF. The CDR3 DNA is TGTGCCAGCGGGGAGGACAGGGGCTACGAGCAGTACTTC.

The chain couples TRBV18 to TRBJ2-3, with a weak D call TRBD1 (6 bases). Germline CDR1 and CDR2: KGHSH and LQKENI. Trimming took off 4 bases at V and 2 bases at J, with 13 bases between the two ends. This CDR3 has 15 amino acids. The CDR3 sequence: CASSQPGQTTDTQYF. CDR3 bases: TGTGCCAGCTCACAACCCGGACAGACCACAGATACGCAGTATTTT.